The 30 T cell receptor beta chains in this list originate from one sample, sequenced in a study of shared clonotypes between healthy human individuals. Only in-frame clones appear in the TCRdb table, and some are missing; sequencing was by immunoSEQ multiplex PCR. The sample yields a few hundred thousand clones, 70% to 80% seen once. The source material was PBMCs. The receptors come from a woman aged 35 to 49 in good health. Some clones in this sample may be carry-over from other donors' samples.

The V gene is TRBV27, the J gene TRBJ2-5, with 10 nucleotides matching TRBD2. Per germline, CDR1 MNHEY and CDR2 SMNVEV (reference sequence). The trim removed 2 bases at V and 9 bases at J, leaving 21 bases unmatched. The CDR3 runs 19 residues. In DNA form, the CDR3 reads TGTGCCAGCAGTTTAGGGTGGGCTAGCGGGAGTATAGGCAAAGGGGCCCAGTACTTC. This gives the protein CASSLGWASGSIGKGAQYF.

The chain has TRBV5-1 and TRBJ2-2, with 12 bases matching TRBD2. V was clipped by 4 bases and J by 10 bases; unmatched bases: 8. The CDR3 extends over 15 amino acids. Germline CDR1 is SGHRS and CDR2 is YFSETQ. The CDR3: CASSNRTSGTVELFF. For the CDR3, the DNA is TGCGCCAGCAGCAACCGGACTAGCGGGACGGTGGAGCTGTTTTTT.

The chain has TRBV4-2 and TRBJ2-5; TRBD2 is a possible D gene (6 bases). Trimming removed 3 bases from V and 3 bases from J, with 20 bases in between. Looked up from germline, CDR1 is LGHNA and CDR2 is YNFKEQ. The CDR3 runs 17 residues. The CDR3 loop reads CASSHRRGLETKETQYF. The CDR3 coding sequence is TGTGCCAGCAGCCATCGGAGGGGACTTGAGACTAAAGAGACCCAGTACTTC.

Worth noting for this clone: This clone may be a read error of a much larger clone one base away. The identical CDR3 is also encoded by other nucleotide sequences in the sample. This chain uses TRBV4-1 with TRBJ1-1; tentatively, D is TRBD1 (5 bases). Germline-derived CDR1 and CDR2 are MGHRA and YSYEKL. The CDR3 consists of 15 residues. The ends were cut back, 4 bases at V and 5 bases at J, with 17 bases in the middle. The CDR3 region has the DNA TGCGCCAGCAGCCCGTTCAGCGGGGACGGTACTGAAGCTTTCTTT. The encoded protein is CASSPFSGDGTEAFF.

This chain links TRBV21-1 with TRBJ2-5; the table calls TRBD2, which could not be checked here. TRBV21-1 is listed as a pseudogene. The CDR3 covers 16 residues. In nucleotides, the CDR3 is TGTGCCAGCAGCAAAGAGACTAGCGGGTACCAAGAGACCCAGTACTTC. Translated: CASSKETSGYQETQYF.

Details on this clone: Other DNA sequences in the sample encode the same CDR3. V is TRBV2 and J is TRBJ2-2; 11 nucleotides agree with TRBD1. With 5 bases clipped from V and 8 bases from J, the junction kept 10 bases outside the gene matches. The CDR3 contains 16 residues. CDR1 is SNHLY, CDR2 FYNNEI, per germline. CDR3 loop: CASSWTGGAGTGELFF. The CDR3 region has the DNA TGTGCCAGCAGTTGGACAGGGGGCGCAGGCACTGGGGAGCTGTTTTTT.

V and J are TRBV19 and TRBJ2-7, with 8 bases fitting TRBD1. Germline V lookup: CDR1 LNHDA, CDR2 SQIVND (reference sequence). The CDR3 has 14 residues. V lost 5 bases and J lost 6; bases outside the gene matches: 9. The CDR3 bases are TGTGCCAGTAGTCCTCGAGACAGGGGTTCCGAGCAGTACTTC. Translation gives CASSPRDRGSEQYF. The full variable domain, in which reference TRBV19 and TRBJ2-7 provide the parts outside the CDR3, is DGGITQSPKYLFRKEGQNVTLSCEQNLNHDAMYWYRQDPGQGLRLIYYSQIVNDFQKGDIAEGYSVSREKKESFPLTVTSAQKNPTAFYLCASSPRDRGSEQYFGPGTRLTVT.

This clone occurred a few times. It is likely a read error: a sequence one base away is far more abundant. This CDR3 reads CALSVLGHGQETQYF. CDR3 DNA sequence: TGTGCCTTGAGTGTACTCGGACACGGCCAAGAGACCCAGTACTTC. This chain links TRBV30 with TRBJ2-5; tentatively, D is TRBD1 (5 bases). From germline, CDR1 is GTSNPN and CDR2 SVGIG (reference sequence). This CDR3 is 15 amino acids long.

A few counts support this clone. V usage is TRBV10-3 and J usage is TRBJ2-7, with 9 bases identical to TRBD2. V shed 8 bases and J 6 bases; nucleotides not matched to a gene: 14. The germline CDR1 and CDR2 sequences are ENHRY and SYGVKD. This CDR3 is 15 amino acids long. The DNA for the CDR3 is TGTGCCATCCAAGGGACTAGCCCCTTAGCGAGCGAGCAGTACTTC. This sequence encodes CAIQGTSPLASEQYF.

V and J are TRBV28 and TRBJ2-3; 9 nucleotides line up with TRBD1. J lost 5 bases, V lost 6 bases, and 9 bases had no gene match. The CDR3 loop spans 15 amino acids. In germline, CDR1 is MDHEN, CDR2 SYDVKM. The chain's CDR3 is CASSPGQGGEDTQYF. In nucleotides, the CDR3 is TGTGCCAGCAGCCCGGGACAGGGAGGGGAAGATACGCAGTATTTT.

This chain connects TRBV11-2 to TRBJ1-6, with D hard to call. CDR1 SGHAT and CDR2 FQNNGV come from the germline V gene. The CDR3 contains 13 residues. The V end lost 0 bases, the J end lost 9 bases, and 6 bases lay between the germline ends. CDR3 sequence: CASSLEAGSPLHF. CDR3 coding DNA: TGTGCCAGCAGCTTAGAGGCTGGTTCACCCCTCCACTTT.

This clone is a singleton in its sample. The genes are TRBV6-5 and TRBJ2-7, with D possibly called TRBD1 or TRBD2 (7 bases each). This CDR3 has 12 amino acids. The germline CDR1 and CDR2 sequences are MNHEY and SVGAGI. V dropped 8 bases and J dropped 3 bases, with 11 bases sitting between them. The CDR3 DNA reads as TGTGCCAGCGGGAGGGACAGCTACGAGCAGTACTTC. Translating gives CASGRDSYEQYF.

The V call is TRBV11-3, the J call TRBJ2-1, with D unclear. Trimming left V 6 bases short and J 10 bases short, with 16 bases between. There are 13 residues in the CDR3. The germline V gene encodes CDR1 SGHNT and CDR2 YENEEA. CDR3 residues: CASRPTGEGEQFF. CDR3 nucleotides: TGTGCCAGCAGACCAACGGGTGAAGGGGAGCAGTTCTTC.

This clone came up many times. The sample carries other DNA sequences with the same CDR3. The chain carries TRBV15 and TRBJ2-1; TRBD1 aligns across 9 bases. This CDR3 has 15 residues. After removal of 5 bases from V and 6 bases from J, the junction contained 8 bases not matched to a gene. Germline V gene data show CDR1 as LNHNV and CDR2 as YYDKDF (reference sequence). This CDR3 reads CATSPQTGGSNEQFF. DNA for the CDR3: TGTGCCACCAGCCCCCAGACAGGGGGGAGCAATGAGCAGTTCTTC.

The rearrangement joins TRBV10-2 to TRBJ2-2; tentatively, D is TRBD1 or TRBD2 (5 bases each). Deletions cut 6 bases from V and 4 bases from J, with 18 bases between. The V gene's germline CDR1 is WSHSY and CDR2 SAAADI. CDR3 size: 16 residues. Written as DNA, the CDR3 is TGCGCCAGCAGGGCCAGTTCGGGGCCGAGCACCGGGGAGCTGTTTTTT. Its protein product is CASRASSGPSTGELFF.

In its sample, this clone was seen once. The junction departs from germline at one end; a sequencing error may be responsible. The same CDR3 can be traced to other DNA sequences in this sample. In nucleotides, the CDR3 is TGCGCCACCATGAAGGGCGGTAAGGCCTCCACAGACACGCAGTATTTT. Translating gives CATMKGGKASTDTQYF. The chain employs TRBV5-1 and TRBJ2-3; D not certain. Germline CDR1 SGHRS, CDR2 YFSETQ. This CDR3 has 16 residues.

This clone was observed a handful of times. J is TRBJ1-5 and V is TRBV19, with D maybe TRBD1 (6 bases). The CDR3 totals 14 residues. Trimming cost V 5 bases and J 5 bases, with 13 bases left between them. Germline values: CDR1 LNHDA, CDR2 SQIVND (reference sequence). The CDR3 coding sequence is TGTGCCAGTAGTCTCCGGGGGGGCGATCAGCCCCAGCATTTT. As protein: CASSLRGGDQPQHF.

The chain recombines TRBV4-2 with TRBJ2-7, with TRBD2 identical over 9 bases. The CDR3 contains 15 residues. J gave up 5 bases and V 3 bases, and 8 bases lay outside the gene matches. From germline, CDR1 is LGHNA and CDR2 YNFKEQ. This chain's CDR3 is CASSQRAGGLDEQYF. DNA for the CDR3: TGTGCCAGCAGCCAGAGAGCGGGAGGTCTCGACGAGCAGTACTTC.

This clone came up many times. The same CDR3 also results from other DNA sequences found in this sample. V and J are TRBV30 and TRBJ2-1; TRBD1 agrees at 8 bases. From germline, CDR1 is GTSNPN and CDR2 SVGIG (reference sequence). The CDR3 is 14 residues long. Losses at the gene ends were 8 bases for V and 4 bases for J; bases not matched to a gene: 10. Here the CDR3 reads CAGLRQGSYNEQFF. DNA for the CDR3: TGTGCCGGCTTACGACAGGGGTCTTACAATGAGCAGTTCTTC.

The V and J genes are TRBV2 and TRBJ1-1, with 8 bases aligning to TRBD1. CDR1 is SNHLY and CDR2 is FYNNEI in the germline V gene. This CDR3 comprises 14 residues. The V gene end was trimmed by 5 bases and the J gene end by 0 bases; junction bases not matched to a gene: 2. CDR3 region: CASSPDRVNTEAFF. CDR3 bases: TGTGCCAGCAGTCCGGACAGGGTGAACACTGAAGCTTTCTTT. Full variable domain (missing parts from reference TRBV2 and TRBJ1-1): EPEVTQTPSHQVTQMGQEVILRCVPISNHLYFYWYRQILGQKVEFLVSFYNNEISEKSEIFDDQFSVERPDGSNFTLKIRSTKLEDSAMYFCASSPDRVNTEAFFGQGTRLTVV.

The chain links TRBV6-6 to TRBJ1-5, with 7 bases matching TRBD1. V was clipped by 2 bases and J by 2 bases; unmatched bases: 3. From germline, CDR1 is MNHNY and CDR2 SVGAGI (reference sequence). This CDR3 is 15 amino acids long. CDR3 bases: TGTGCCAGCAGTTACCCAGGGACAGGCAATCAGCCCCAGCATTTT. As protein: CASSYPGTGNQPQHF.

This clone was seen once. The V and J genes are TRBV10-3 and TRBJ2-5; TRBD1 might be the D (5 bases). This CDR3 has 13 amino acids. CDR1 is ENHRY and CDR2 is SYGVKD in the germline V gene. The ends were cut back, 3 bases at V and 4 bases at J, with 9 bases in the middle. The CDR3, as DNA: TGTGCCATCAGTGATCCTAGGGGAGAGACCCAGTACTTC. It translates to CAISDPRGETQYF.

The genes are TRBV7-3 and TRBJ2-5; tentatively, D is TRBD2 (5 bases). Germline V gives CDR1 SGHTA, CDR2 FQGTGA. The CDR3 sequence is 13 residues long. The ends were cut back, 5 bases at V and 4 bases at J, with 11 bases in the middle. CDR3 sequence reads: CASSPTSLETQYF. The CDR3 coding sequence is TGTGCCAGCAGCCCTACTAGTCTAGAGACCCAGTACTTC.

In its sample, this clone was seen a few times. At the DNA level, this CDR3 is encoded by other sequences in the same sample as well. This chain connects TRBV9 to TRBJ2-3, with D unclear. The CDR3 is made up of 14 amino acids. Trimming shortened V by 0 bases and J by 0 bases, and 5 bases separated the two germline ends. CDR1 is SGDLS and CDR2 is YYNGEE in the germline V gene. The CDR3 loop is CASSVDGSTDTQYF. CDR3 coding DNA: TGTGCCAGCAGCGTAGACGGTAGCACAGATACGCAGTATTTT.

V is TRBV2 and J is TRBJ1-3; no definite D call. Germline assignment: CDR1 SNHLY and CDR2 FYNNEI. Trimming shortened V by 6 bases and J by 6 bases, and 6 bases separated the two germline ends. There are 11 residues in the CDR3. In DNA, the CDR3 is TGTGCCAGCAGCTTAGAAAACACCATATATTTT. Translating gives CASSLENTIYF. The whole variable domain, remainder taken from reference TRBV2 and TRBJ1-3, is EPEVTQTPSHQVTQMGQEVILRCVPISNHLYFYWYRQILGQKVEFLVSFYNNEISEKSEIFDDQFSVERPDGSNFTLKIRSTKLEDSAMYFCASSLENTIYFGEGSWLTVV.

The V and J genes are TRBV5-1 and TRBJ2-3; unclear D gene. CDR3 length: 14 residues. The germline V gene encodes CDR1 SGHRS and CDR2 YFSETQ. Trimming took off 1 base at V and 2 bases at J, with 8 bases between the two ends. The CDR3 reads CASSLSTNTDTQYF. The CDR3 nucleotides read TGCGCCAGCAGCTTGTCCACGAACACAGATACGCAGTATTTT.

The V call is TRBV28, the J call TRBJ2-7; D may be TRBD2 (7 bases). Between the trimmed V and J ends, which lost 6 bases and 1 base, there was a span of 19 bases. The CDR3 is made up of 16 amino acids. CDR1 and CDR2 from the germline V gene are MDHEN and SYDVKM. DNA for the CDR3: TGTGCCAGCAGCCCAGTCGGGGGCGGGAGATCCTACGAGCAGTACTTC. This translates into CASSPVGGGRSYEQYF.

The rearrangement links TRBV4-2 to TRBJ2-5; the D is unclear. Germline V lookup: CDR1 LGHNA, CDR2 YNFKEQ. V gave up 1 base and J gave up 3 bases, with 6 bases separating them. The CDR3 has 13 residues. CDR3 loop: CASSQVEEETQYF. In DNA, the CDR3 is TGTGCCAGCAGCCAAGTTGAAGAAGAGACCCAGTACTTC.

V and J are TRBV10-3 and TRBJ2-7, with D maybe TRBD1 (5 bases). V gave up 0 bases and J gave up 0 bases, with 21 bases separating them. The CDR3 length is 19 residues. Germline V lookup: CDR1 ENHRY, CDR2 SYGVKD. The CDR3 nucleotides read TGTGCCATCAGTGAGTCTAGGGGCTCTATGTCTAGAAACTCCTACGAGCAGTACTTC. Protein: CAISESRGSMSRNSYEQYF.

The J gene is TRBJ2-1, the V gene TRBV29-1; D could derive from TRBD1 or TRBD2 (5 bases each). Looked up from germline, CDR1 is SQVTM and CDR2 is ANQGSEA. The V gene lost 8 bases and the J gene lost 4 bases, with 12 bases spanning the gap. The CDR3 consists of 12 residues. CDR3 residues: CSWGISYNEQFF. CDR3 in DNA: TGCAGCTGGGGGATTTCGTACAATGAGCAGTTCTTC.